A single sample is the source of the 23 T cell receptor beta chains below, sequenced in a study of blood T cell repertoires in COVID-19. Here immunoSEQ multiplex PCR was the method, and the copy in TCRdb shows in-frame clones only, minus some. Seen here are approximately 67,000 clones, approximately 87% observed once, and the top ten hold 4% to 5.5%. Source material: peripheral blood. Every receptor here comes from a man in his fifties with active COVID-19.

The chain couples TRBV7-2 to TRBJ1-1; D gene ambiguous. The CDR3 loop spans 15 amino acids. The germline CDR1 and CDR2 sequences are SGHTA and FQGNSA. The ends were cut back, 3 bases at V and 0 bases at J, with 11 bases in the middle. DNA for the CDR3: TGTGCCAGCAGCTTGGCGGTGTACATGAACACTGAAGCTTTCTTT. It specifies CASSLAVYMNTEAFF.

This chain links TRBV7-9 with TRBJ2-1; D is perhaps TRBD1 (5 bases). Trimming removed 5 bases from V and 10 bases from J, with 18 bases in between. The germline V gene encodes CDR1 SEHNR and CDR2 FQNEAQ (reference sequence). The CDR3 extends over 14 amino acids. The CDR3 region is CASSPRGYDSEQFF. The CDR3 region has the DNA TGTGCCAGCAGCCCTCGCGGCTATGACAGCGAGCAGTTCTTC.

The rearrangement links TRBV25-1 to TRBJ1-1; 8 nucleotides line up with TRBD1. The length of the CDR3 is 14 residues. Germline CDR1 and CDR2: MGHDK and SYGVNS. V lost 4 bases and J lost 4; bases outside the gene matches: 5. The DNA for the CDR3 is TGTGCCAGCAGTGCATACCAGGGGGCCACTGAAGCTTTCTTT. As protein: CASSAYQGATEAFF.

V gene TRBV27 combines with J gene TRBJ2-1; 7 positions match TRBD1. The V gene's germline CDR1 is MNHEY and CDR2 SMNVEV (reference sequence). After removal of 10 bases from V and 6 bases from J, the junction contained 6 bases not matched to a gene. CDR3 size: 12 residues. The CDR3 bases are TGTGCCACCCTGGGACAGTCCAATGAGCAGTTCTTC. Its translation: CATLGQSNEQFF.

V and J are TRBV5-8 and TRBJ2-1, with TRBD2 identical over 7 bases. CDR1 and CDR2 from the germline V gene are SGHTS and YDEGEE. V trimming: 1 base; J trimming: 0 bases; junction bases outside the gene matches: 4. This CDR3 is 16 amino acids long. The DNA of the CDR3 is TGTGCCAGCAGCTTGCAAGCTAGCGGCTCCTACAATGAGCAGTTCTTC. Its protein is CASSLQASGSYNEQFF.

The genes are TRBV12-3 or TRBV12-4 and TRBJ2-2; D possibly corresponds to TRBD2 (5 bases). Trimming removed 2 bases at V and 13 bases at J, with 11 bases between. The CDR3 totals 12 residues. The CDR3 sequence: CASSLIPGGLFF. The CDR3 bases are TGTGCCAGCAGTTTAATCCCCGGAGGGCTGTTTTTT.

The J gene is TRBJ2-7, the V gene TRBV14; 8 bases are shared with TRBD2. Germline V CDR1 and CDR2: SGHDN, FVKESK. With V trimmed by 1 base and J by 4 bases, 6 bases remained unmatched. The CDR3 is made up of 15 amino acids. CDR3: CASSQGAGAIYEQYF. The CDR3 nucleotides are TGTGCCAGCAGCCAAGGAGCGGGAGCAATATACGAGCAGTACTTC.

This clone was observed once. The CDR3 loop is CASSLIGGNYGYTF. Written as DNA, the CDR3 is TGTGCCAGCAGTTTAATCGGGGGAAACTATGGCTACACCTTC. The rearrangement links TRBV27 to TRBJ1-2, with D perhaps matching TRBD1 (5 bases). Trimming pared 2 bases from V and 2 bases from J, leaving 9 bases between. The CDR3 has 14 amino acids. The V gene's germline CDR1 is MNHEY and CDR2 SMNVEV (reference sequence).

The chain links TRBV29-1 to TRBJ2-3, with TRBD2 identical over 7 bases. The CDR3 totals 13 residues. The germline V gene has CDR1 SQVTM and CDR2 ANQGSEA. J was trimmed by 0 bases and V by 3 bases; bases with no gene match: 0. The CDR3 coding sequence is TGCAGCGTTGATAGCGGGAGCACAGATACGCAGTATTTT. It yields the protein CSVDSGSTDTQYF.

The CDR3 loop reads CASSWGRPTSGSGTDTQYF. The CDR3 nucleotides are TGTGCCAGCAGTTGGGGACGTCCGACTAGCGGGAGTGGGACAGATACGCAGTATTTT. The chain links TRBV7-2 to TRBJ2-3; 12 bases line up with TRBD2. Germline assignment: CDR1 SGHTA and CDR2 FQGNSA. CDR3 length: 19 amino acids. V shed 6 bases and J 3 bases; nucleotides not matched to a gene: 16.

The chain is built from TRBV3-1 (or the pseudogene TRBV3-2) and TRBJ1-3; D remains unclear. CDR3 length: 16 residues. Trimming took 3 bases from V and 0 from J, leaving 12 bases between them. The germline CDR1 and CDR2 sequences are LGHDT and YNNKEL (reference sequence). For the CDR3, the DNA is TGTGCCAGCAGCCAGGCGGGCGGCCGCTCTGGAAACACCATATATTTT. Protein: CASSQAGGRSGNTIYF.

The genes are TRBV18 and TRBJ1-2; D gene ambiguous. CDR3 length equals 10 residues. From germline, CDR1 is KGHSH and CDR2 LQKENI. Trimming removed 6 bases from V and 4 bases from J, with 3 bases in between. The CDR3 loop reads CASSLYGYTF. CDR3 bases: TGTGCCAGCTCCCTCTATGGCTACACCTTC.

The chain combines TRBV7-2 with TRBJ2-3, with D possibly TRBD2 on 6 matching bases. V was shortened by 5 bases and J by 5 bases, with 8 bases between the two germline ends. CDR1 and CDR2 from the germline V gene are SGHTA and FQGNSA. The CDR3 has 12 amino acids. CDR3 loop: CASSRLVDTQYF. For the CDR3, the DNA is TGTGCCAGCAGCCGACTAGTAGATACGCAGTATTTT.

The chain recombines TRBV7-9 with TRBJ2-3; weak D call: TRBD2 (6 bases). Per germline, CDR1 SEHNR and CDR2 FQNEAQ (reference sequence). This CDR3 comprises 15 residues. Trimming cost V 0 bases and J 6 bases, with 13 bases left between them. CDR3 sequence: CASSLARGPADTQYF. The CDR3 DNA reads as TGTGCCAGCAGCTTAGCGCGGGGACCGGCTGATACGCAGTATTTT.

The DNA for the CDR3 is TGCAGTGCTTCTAGAGACTACGAGCAGTACTTC. It translates to CSASRDYEQYF. The chain has TRBV20-1 and TRBJ2-7; D unresolved. Germline V gene lookup returns CDR1 DFQATT and CDR2 SNEGSKA (reference sequence). The length of the CDR3 is 11 residues. The V end lost 5 bases, the J end lost 3 bases, and 8 bases lay between the germline ends.

The genes are TRBV4-1 and TRBJ2-1; the D gene is possibly TRBD2 (7 bases). Trimming shortened V by 4 bases and J by 10 bases, and 26 bases separated the two germline ends. Germline CDR1 MGHRA, CDR2 YSYEKL. The CDR3 contains 17 residues. In nucleotides, the CDR3 is TGCGCCAGCAGCCCCGAGGGACAAGCGGGATGGTCCCCGGAGCAGTTCTTC. Translation: CASSPEGQAGWSPEQFF.

V is TRBV29-1 and J is TRBJ2-7; TRBD1 is a possible D gene (5 bases). The ends were cut back, 4 bases at V and 0 bases at J, with 10 bases in the middle. Germline values: CDR1 SQVTM, CDR2 ANQGSEA. CDR3 length: 13 residues. In DNA form, the CDR3 reads TGCAGCGTTGTTGCGGACAACTCCTACGAGCAGTACTTC. It yields the protein CSVVADNSYEQYF.

This chain connects TRBV2 to TRBJ1-5; D uncertain. V was trimmed by 6 bases and J by 0 bases, leaving 6 bases between them. Germline assignment: CDR1 SNHLY and CDR2 FYNNEI. This CDR3 has 13 amino acids. CDR3 protein: CASRADSNQPQHF. The CDR3 bases are TGTGCCAGCAGGGCGGATAGCAATCAGCCCCAGCATTTT.

The chain uses TRBV13 and TRBJ1-6; D gene ambiguous. CDR3 length equals 15 residues. Germline V gives CDR1 PRHDT, CDR2 FYEKMQ (reference sequence). Trimming removed 4 bases at V and 5 bases at J, with 12 bases between. The DNA of the CDR3 is TGTGCCAGCAGCTCCCCGGGATACGATAATTCACCCCTCCACTTT. It yields the protein CASSSPGYDNSPLHF.

The V gene is TRBV4-3, the J gene TRBJ2-1, with 8 bases fitting TRBD1. This CDR3 comprises 19 residues. Per germline, CDR1 LGHNA and CDR2 YSLEER. J gave up 3 bases and V 1 base, and 14 bases lay outside the gene matches. This CDR3 reads CASSQGRAGGGHVYNEQFF. The DNA for the CDR3 is TGCGCCAGCAGCCAAGGGAGGGCAGGGGGCGGACATGTCTACAATGAGCAGTTCTTC.

CDR3 coding DNA: TGTGCCAGCAGCTTAGCGGCTAGCGGGAGTTCATATACGCAGTATTTT. Translation: CASSLAASGSSYTQYF. This chain links TRBV11-3 with TRBJ2-3; 10 bases align to TRBD2. J was trimmed by 7 bases and V by 1 base; bases with no gene match: 8. Germline CDR1 reads SGHNT; CDR2 reads YENEEA. This CDR3 is built from 16 residues. Full variable domain (outside the CDR3, taken from reference TRBV11-3 and TRBJ2-3): EAGVVQSPRYKIIEKKQPVAFWCNPISGHNTLYWYLQNLGQGPELLIRYENEEAVDDSQLPKDRFSAERLKGVDSTLKIQPAELGDSAVYLCASSLAASGSSYTQYFGPGTRLTVL.

The V and J genes are TRBV3-1 (or the pseudogene TRBV3-2) and TRBJ2-7; possible D gene TRBD2, 6 bases. Trimming shortened V by 1 base and J by 2 bases, and 12 bases separated the two germline ends. The CDR3 contains 15 residues. The germline V gene has CDR1 LGHDT and CDR2 YNNKEL (reference sequence). The CDR3 bases are TGTGCCAGCAGCCAAGTCCCTAGCGAGACCTACGAGCAGTACTTC. This encodes CASSQVPSETYEQYF.

The genes are TRBV4-1 and TRBJ2-3; 10 bases match TRBD2. Germline loops: CDR1 MGHRA, CDR2 YSYEKL. V dropped 1 base and J dropped 1; count of bases not matched to a gene: 8. This CDR3 comprises 18 residues. The CDR3 spells CASSQAGAGTSGTDTQYF. DNA for the CDR3: TGCGCCAGCAGCCAAGCGGGGGCTGGGACTAGCGGCACAGATACGCAGTATTTT.